This TCR beta chain came from a study of blood T cells in healthy people across ages. Each sample used at least 6 million PBMCs. Trimming left V 5 bases short and J 11 bases short, with 7 bases between. The germline gives CDR1 MNHNY, CDR2 SVGAGI (reference sequence). The CDR3 is 11 residues long. A second PCR, run for about 7 to 12 cycles, used a sample-barcoded 5' primer plus a J-beta primer mix. Each sample provided no less than 2.5 million CDR3-containing paired-end reads. From the 5' RACE reads, TCRdb called clonotypes with MiXCR, one entry per CDR3 protein. The sample includes 650,000 or so distinct CDR3 sequences, roughly half seen only once; the top ten take approximately 13%.

The TCR was taken from a woman of 80 years or more in good health. Sequences were obtained from blood. This sequence joins TRBV6-6 and TRBJ1-6; D gene unclear. CDR3 DNA sequence: TGTGCCAGCAGTCAAACCCCACCCCTCCACTTT. Translation gives CASSQTPPLHF.